A single sample is the source of the 8 T cell receptor beta chains below, sequenced in a study of blood T cell repertoires in COVID-19 (dated by TCRdb to 2020 to 2021). Library creation used the immunoSEQ multiplex PCR assay. TCRdb stores this immuneACCESS table with in-frame sequences only. Part of the clones is absent; in the studies checked, under half of the shortfall reflects unresolved V genes, and no reason is known for the rest. The sample records approximately 190,000 clones, 70% to 90% of which are singletons. The ten most abundant clones make up 4% to 6% of the sample. Sequencing was done on a sample of peripheral blood. The receptor source for this set is a woman between 65 and 79 years old with active or convalescent COVID-19.

This clone was counted between two and nine times. The chain carries TRBV6-1 and TRBJ2-6, with D perhaps matching TRBD2 (5 bases). CDR3 length: 20 amino acids. CDR1 is MNHNS, CDR2 SASEGT, per germline. Deletions cut 0 bases from V and 0 bases from J, with 18 bases between. The CDR3 nucleotides are TGTGCCAGCAGTGAAGCTGCCGCGGGTGGCTCTCTCTCTGGGGCCAACGTCCTGACTTTC. It codes for CASSEAAAGGSLSGANVLTF.

This chain connects TRBV2 to TRBJ1-2, with 10 nucleotides matching TRBD1. This CDR3 spans 16 amino acids. J was trimmed by 3 bases and V by 5 bases; bases with no gene match: 9. Germline V gives CDR1 SNHLY, CDR2 FYNNEI. CDR3 amino acids: CASSWDRGFRYYGYTF. The CDR3 nucleotides are TGTGCCAGCAGTTGGGACAGGGGCTTTAGGTACTATGGCTACACCTTC.

V is TRBV4-1 and J is TRBJ1-2; D remains unclear. Trimming pared 4 bases from V and 3 bases from J, leaving 12 bases between. The CDR3 is 14 amino acids. Germline CDR1 is MGHRA and CDR2 is YSYEKL. Here the CDR3 reads CASSLIGKDYGYTF. CDR3 in DNA: TGCGCCAGCAGCCTCATCGGTAAAGACTATGGCTACACCTTC.

The V gene is TRBV5-5, the J gene TRBJ2-1, with TRBD2 matching over 12 bases. Germline CDR1 and CDR2: SGHKS and YYEKEE (reference sequence). The CDR3 has 17 residues. With V trimmed by 3 bases and J by 10 bases, 14 bases remained unmatched. CDR3 loop: CASSSSGGTSGFREQFF. CDR3 in DNA: TGTGCCAGCAGCTCCAGTGGGGGGACTAGCGGGTTTCGGGAGCAGTTCTTC.

This clone was seen a single time. The chain carries TRBV4-1 and TRBJ2-3, with D possibly being TRBD2 (5 bases). Germline loops: CDR1 MGHRA, CDR2 YSYEKL. With 0 bases removed from V and 3 bases from J, the gap between germline ends came to 10 bases. The CDR3 has 15 residues. CDR3 in amino acids: CASSQDGGRTDTQYF. The CDR3 bases are TGCGCCAGCAGCCAAGACGGCGGGCGGACAGATACGCAGTATTTT.

The rearrangement links TRBV18 to TRBJ1-2; perhaps TRBD1 as D (5 bases). V was trimmed by 5 bases and J by 6 bases, leaving 13 bases between them. The CDR3 length is 13 residues. Germline CDR1 KGHSH, CDR2 LQKENI. The CDR3 region has the DNA TGTGCCAGCTCATCAAGTATCAGGGATGGCTACACCTTC. Translated, it gives CASSSSIRDGYTF.

This chain joins TRBV6-4 and TRBJ1-2, with a possible D match to TRBD1 (6 bases). The germline CDR1 and CDR2 sequences are MRHNA and SNTAGT. V shed 3 bases and J shed 3 bases, with 14 bases lying between them. This CDR3 is built from 15 residues. The CDR3 bases are TGTGCCAGCAGTGATGGTACGACAGGCGACTATGGCTACACCTTC. Amino acid sequence: CASSDGTTGDYGYTF.

This rearrangement joins TRBV5-1 to TRBJ2-2, with 12 bases fitting TRBD2. The CDR3 has 16 amino acids. The V gene end was trimmed by 0 bases and the J gene end by 5 bases; junction bases not matched to a gene: 2. CDR1 and CDR2 (germline): SGHRS, YFSETQ. The CDR3 loop is CASSLGTSGKTGELFF. Here the CDR3 DNA reads TGCGCCAGCAGCTTGGGGACTAGCGGGAAGACCGGGGAGCTGTTTTTT.